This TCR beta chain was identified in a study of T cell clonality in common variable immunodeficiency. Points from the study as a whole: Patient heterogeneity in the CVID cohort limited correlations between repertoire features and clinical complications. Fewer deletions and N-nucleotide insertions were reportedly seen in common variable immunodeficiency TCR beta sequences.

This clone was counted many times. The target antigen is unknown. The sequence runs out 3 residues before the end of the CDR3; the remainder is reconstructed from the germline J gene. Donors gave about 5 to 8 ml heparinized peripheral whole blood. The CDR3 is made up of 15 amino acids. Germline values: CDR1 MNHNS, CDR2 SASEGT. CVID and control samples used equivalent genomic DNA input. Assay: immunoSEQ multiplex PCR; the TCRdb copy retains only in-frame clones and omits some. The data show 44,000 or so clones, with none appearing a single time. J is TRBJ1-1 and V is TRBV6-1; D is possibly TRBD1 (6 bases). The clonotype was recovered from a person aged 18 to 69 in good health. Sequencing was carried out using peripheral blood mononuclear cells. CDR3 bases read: TGTGCCAGCAGTGAACTTGGTAAGGGGGTCGGGGAA. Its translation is CASSELGKGVGE. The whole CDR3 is CASSELGKGVGEAFF.